Here is one T cell receptor (beta chain) with its context. The sample belongs to a study of T cell clonotyping in hematopoietic cell transplantation. Sequenced by immunoSEQ multiplex PCR; TCRdb stores in-frame clones only, minus some. The table lists about 16,000 clones, approximately 83% of them singletons. Sequencing was carried out using peripheral blood mononuclear cells. The clonotype comes from a woman in her forties in good health. Some clones in this sample may be carry-over from other donors' samples.

Here the CDR3 DNA reads TGTGCCAGCGGTATGGGCACCAACACCGGGGAGCTGTTTTTT. It yields the protein CASGMGTNTGELFF. The genes are TRBV7-9 and TRBJ2-2; D uncertain. V lost 8 bases to trimming and J lost 2 bases, with 12 bases between them. Germline lookup yields CDR1 SEHNR and CDR2 FQNEAQ (reference sequence). This CDR3 has 14 amino acids.